These 14 T cell receptor beta chains were sequenced from one sample in a study of blood T cells in healthy people across ages. The use of a sample-barcoded 5' primer and a J-beta primer mix characterized a second PCR of 7 to 11 cycles. One entry per CDR3 protein, called by TCRdb with MiXCR from the 5' RACE reads. The sample records approximately 2,000,000 distinct CDR3 sequences, roughly two fifths being singletons. The specimen sequenced was blood. The source of these receptors is a human donor in good health.

This clonotype was seen more than once but under ten times. This chain links TRBV28 with TRBJ2-7, with D possibly matching TRBD1 (5 bases). V shed 5 bases and J shed 6 bases, with 11 bases lying between them. Germline-derived CDR1 and CDR2 are MDHEN and SYDVKM. CDR3 length: 12 residues. The CDR3 is CASSTQGTEQYF. CDR3 bases: TGTGCCAGCAGTACCCAGGGTACCGAGCAGTACTTC.

This clonotype was found a few times. The chain joins TRBV29-1 to TRBJ1-1, with 10 bases lining up with TRBD1. The CDR3 length is 13 residues. Looked up from germline, CDR1 is SQVTM and CDR2 is ANQGSEA. Trimming cost V 7 bases and J 1 base; bases outside gene matches: 3. Here the CDR3 DNA reads TGCAGCGGACAGGGGGCCGGGAACACTGAAGCTTTCTTT. This codes for CSGQGAGNTEAFF.

In this sample, this clonotype turned up a few times. The chain carries TRBV13 and TRBJ1-6; D is undetermined. CDR1 PRHDT and CDR2 FYEKMQ come from the germline V gene (reference sequence). This CDR3 has 16 residues. With 3 bases removed from V and 0 bases from J, the gap between germline ends came to 9 bases. The CDR3 loop reads CASSLGTSSYNSPLHF. The CDR3 DNA follows: TGTGCCAGCAGCTTGGGCACAAGCTCCTATAATTCACCCCTCCACTTT.

The sample holds a few counts of this clonotype. The rearrangement uses TRBV6-1 and TRBJ2-5; TRBD2 matches 9 bases. The trim removed 10 bases at V and 4 bases at J, leaving 10 bases unmatched. The CDR3 sequence is 14 residues long. Germline V lookup: CDR1 MNHNS, CDR2 SASEGT. In DNA form, the CDR3 reads TGTGCCATAAGGACCAGCGGGGGGACAGAGACCCAGTACTTC. Residues: CAIRTSGGTETQYF.

The chain joins TRBV29-1 to TRBJ2-5; unclear D gene. The V gene lost 3 bases and the J gene lost 3 bases, with 11 bases spanning the gap. Germline values: CDR1 SQVTM, CDR2 ANQGSEA. The length of the CDR3 is 13 residues. The CDR3 nucleotides read TGCAGCGTTGACTCAATCGGCGAAGAGACCCAGTACTTC. Encoded protein: CSVDSIGEETQYF.

The chain combines TRBV29-1 with TRBJ1-4; D is uncertain. This CDR3 has 13 residues. The V gene's germline CDR1 is SQVTM and CDR2 ANQGSEA. The V end was cut by 5 bases, the J end by 4 bases, with 11 bases between. The DNA of the CDR3 is TGCAGCGTTTCATTACAGCTTAATGAAAAACTGTTTTTT. Residues: CSVSLQLNEKLFF. Variable domain in full (rest from reference TRBV29-1 and TRBJ1-4): SAVISQKPSRDICQRGTSLTIQCQVDSQVTMMFWYRQQPGQSLTLIATANQGSEATYESGFVIDKFPISRPNLTFSTLTVSNMSPEDSSIYLCSVSLQLNEKLFFGSGTQLSVL.

The J gene is TRBJ2-5, the V gene TRBV28; the D gene is possibly TRBD1 (6 bases). Germline V gene sequence: CDR1 MDHEN, CDR2 SYDVKM. The CDR3 covers 15 residues. V was cut by 6 bases and J by 11 bases, with 25 bases left in between. CDR3 protein: CASSPVPGHSYGQYF. The CDR3 DNA reads as TGTGCCAGCAGCCCTGTCCCGGGACACTCCTACGGGCAGTACTTC.

This clonotype turned up a few times. The V and J genes are TRBV24-1 and TRBJ2-1, with D tentatively TRBD1 (5 bases). The CDR3 sequence is 16 residues long. Per germline, CDR1 KGHDR and CDR2 SFDVKD. Trimming took off 4 bases at V and 0 bases at J, with 12 bases between the two ends. The CDR3 coding sequence is TGTGCCACCAGTGAAGGGGCTTGGGGCTCCTACAATGAGCAGTTCTTC. It specifies CATSEGAWGSYNEQFF.

The genes are TRBV6-1 and TRBJ1-2; D is undetermined. The ends were cut back, 6 bases at V and 2 bases at J, with 19 bases in the middle. The germline CDR1 and CDR2 sequences are MNHNS and SASEGT. This CDR3 has 16 residues. CDR3 sequence (DNA): TGTGCCAGCAGCGAGCGGCAAGTTCTCTCCAACTATGGCTACACCTTC. It specifies CASSERQVLSNYGYTF.

The chain employs TRBV5-1 and TRBJ2-7; no clear D gene. Germline CDR1 reads SGHRS; CDR2 reads YFSETQ. The CDR3 spans 17 residues. V was shortened by 1 base and J by 0 bases, with 17 bases between the two germline ends. CDR3 nucleotides: TGCGCCAGCAGCTTGAATGTCGCCGTGGTTAGCTCCTACGAGCAGTACTTC. Translating gives CASSLNVAVVSSYEQYF. The variable domain in full, with the rest retrieved from reference TRBV5-1 and TRBJ2-7, is KAGVTQTPRYLIKTRGQQVTLSCSPISGHRSVSWYQQTPGQGLQFLFEYFSETQRNKGNFPGRFSGRQFSNSRSEMNVSTLELGDSALYLCASSLNVAVVSSYEQYFGPGTRLTVT.

A few counts support this clonotype. The chain employs TRBV7-9 and TRBJ2-7; no firm D call. Trimming stripped 4 bases from V and 4 bases from J, with 17 bases between. CDR3 length: 15 amino acids. Germline assignment: CDR1 SEHNR and CDR2 FQNEAQ (reference sequence). CDR3 nucleotides: TGTGCCAGCAGCTCTCTCCGGTCCCCGCCTTACGAGCAGTACTTC. This codes for CASSSLRSPPYEQYF.

The table lists this clonotype with a few counts. The V and J genes are TRBV27 and TRBJ2-1; possible D gene TRBD1, 5 bases. Germline values: CDR1 MNHEY, CDR2 SMNVEV (reference sequence). Trimming pared 8 bases from V and 3 bases from J, leaving 17 bases between. This CDR3 region has 15 residues. In DNA, the CDR3 is TGTGCCAGCCGAAAACAGGCTGCCGTCTACAATGAGCAGTTCTTC. Translated: CASRKQAAVYNEQFF.

The chain joins TRBV28 to TRBJ2-7; the D gene is possibly TRBD1 (6 bases). Trimming stripped 7 bases from V and 3 bases from J, with 22 bases between. The CDR3 contains 16 residues. From germline, CDR1 is MDHEN and CDR2 SYDVKM. Here the CDR3 reads CASTTGGRGLYYEQYF. Written as DNA, the CDR3 is TGTGCCAGCACCACCGGCGGCAGGGGTCTATACTACGAGCAGTACTTC.

The V and J genes are TRBV4-3 and TRBJ1-1; 10 bases are a match to TRBD1. The CDR3 has 18 residues. Germline V gives CDR1 LGHNA, CDR2 YSLEER. Germline trimming cut 4 bases from V and 3 bases from J; bases unmatched to any gene: 14. The CDR3 here is CASSLHTGTGELDTEAFF. The DNA for the CDR3 is TGCGCCAGCAGCCTACATACCGGGACAGGGGAATTAGACACTGAAGCTTTCTTT.